The 27 T cell receptor beta chains below come from one sample, sequenced in a study of blood T cells in healthy people across ages. The authors ran a second PCR of 7 to 11 cycles using a sample-barcoded 5' primer and a J-beta primer mix. TCRdb used MiXCR to reprocess the 5' RACE reads, holding one entry per CDR3 protein. Of 1.5 million to 2 million distinct CDR3 sequences in the sample, roughly two fifths are singletons; the top ten hold 23%. Sequencing was carried out using blood. The receptors derive from a human donor in good health.

This clonotype has only a few counts. The chain links TRBV12-3 or TRBV12-4 to TRBJ2-3; maybe TRBD2 (6 bases). CDR3 length: 15 amino acids. V shed 6 bases and J shed 3 bases, with 16 bases lying between them. The CDR3 loop reads CASRFRRGSTDTQYF. The CDR3 DNA reads TGTGCCAGCAGGTTTAGGAGGGGTTCTACAGATACGCAGTATTTT.

The chain uses TRBV29-1 and TRBJ2-5; D not certain. The CDR3 contains 14 residues. V dropped 3 bases and J dropped 11 bases, with 22 bases sitting between them. Germline V gene data show CDR1 as SQVTM and CDR2 as ANQGSEA. For the CDR3, the DNA is TGCAGCGTTGACCAGACCCGACTTTACAATGAGCAGTACTTC. Translating gives CSVDQTRLYNEQYF.

This clonotype was seen more than once but under ten times. The rearrangement links TRBV29-1 to TRBJ1-2; TRBD1 might be the D (6 bases). The CDR3 contains 13 residues. Germline CDR1 SQVTM, CDR2 ANQGSEA. Trimming took off 1 base at V and 7 bases at J, with 13 bases between the two ends. The CDR3 here is CSVEGGGLPGYTF. CDR3 nucleotides: TGCAGCGTTGAAGGGGGGGGCCTTCCTGGCTACACCTTC.

The chain links TRBV7-2 to TRBJ2-3; TRBD2 is a possible D gene (7 bases). CDR1 is SGHTA, CDR2 FQGNSA, per germline. V gave up 5 bases and J gave up 0 bases, with 21 bases separating them. The CDR3 is made up of 18 amino acids. The CDR3: CASSPGRGGQPSTDTQYF. The CDR3 nucleotides read TGTGCCAGCAGCCCCGGTAGGGGGGGCCAGCCTAGCACAGATACGCAGTATTTT.

The chain recombines TRBV12-3 or TRBV12-4 with TRBJ2-3; possible D gene TRBD1, 6 bases. The CDR3 spans 14 residues. Deletions cut 8 bases from V and 2 bases from J, with 14 bases between. The CDR3 DNA reads TGTGCCAGCCGCCGGCAGGGGCACACAGATACGCAGTATTTT. Translating it yields CASRRQGHTDTQYF.

This clonotype was observed a handful of times. The chain carries TRBV20-1 and TRBJ2-4; 7 bases are a match to TRBD1. CDR1 and CDR2 from the germline V gene are DFQATT and SNEGSKA (reference sequence). V dropped 5 bases and J dropped 5; count of bases not matched to a gene: 6. CDR3 length: 13 amino acids. The CDR3: CSASTGLQNIQYF. In nucleotides, the CDR3 is TGCAGTGCTTCGACAGGGTTGCAAAACATTCAGTACTTC.

As regards this clonotype: At one of its ends the junction is not consistent with the germline gene, which may arise from a read error. This chain joins TRBV13 and TRBJ2-5, with D possibly matching TRBD2 (6 bases). CDR3 size: 14 residues. The germline V gene encodes CDR1 PRHDT and CDR2 FYEKMQ (reference sequence). In DNA form, the CDR3 reads TGTGCCAGCAGCCTAGGAGGGGAAAAAGAGACCCAGTACTTC. Translated, it gives CASSLGGEKETQYF.

The CDR3 loop is CASTRTRDSGANVLTF. The CDR3 DNA follows: TGCGCCAGCACGCGAACCCGGGACTCTGGGGCCAACGTCCTGACTTTC. The V call is TRBV5-1, the J call TRBJ2-6, with D maybe TRBD2 (5 bases). This CDR3 is 16 amino acids long. V lost 6 bases, J lost 0 bases, and 13 bases lay in between. The germline V gene has CDR1 SGHRS and CDR2 YFSETQ.

This clonotype was seen a handful of times. V and J are TRBV20-1 and TRBJ1-2, with D possibly being TRBD1 (5 bases). The CDR3 length is 14 residues. The V end was cut by 0 bases, the J end by 3 bases, with 11 bases between. Germline V gives CDR1 DFQATT, CDR2 SNEGSKA (reference sequence). The CDR3 is CSARDRPGHYGYTF. CDR3 DNA: TGCAGTGCTAGAGATCGCCCAGGGCACTATGGCTACACCTTC.

The rearrangement links TRBV4-2 to TRBJ1-2; D unresolved. Germline V gene lookup returns CDR1 LGHNA and CDR2 YNFKEQ. This CDR3 region has 16 residues. Trimming took off 0 bases at V and 4 bases at J, with 15 bases between the two ends. Here the CDR3 reads CASSQDAGELLYGYTF. In DNA form, the CDR3 reads TGTGCCAGCAGCCAAGATGCCGGGGAGCTTCTCTATGGCTACACCTTC.

The chain combines TRBV10-3 with TRBJ2-1; 7 nucleotides match TRBD2. The CDR3 consists of 16 residues. CDR1 is ENHRY, CDR2 SYGVKD, per germline. J was trimmed by 7 bases and V by 6 bases; bases with no gene match: 15. The CDR3 region is CAISGSRDYAWNEQFF. CDR3 sequence (DNA): TGTGCCATCAGCGGATCCCGGGACTACGCTTGGAATGAGCAGTTCTTC.

The gene calls are TRBV12-3 or TRBV12-4 and TRBJ2-5; tentatively, D is TRBD1 or TRBD2 (5 bases each). The CDR3 consists of 14 residues. V gave up 5 bases and J gave up 4 bases, with 14 bases separating them. The CDR3 loop reads CASSPPGTLETQYF. For the CDR3, the DNA is TGTGCCAGCAGTCCCCCGGGGACCCTAGAGACCCAGTACTTC.

This clonotype was seen a few times. V gene TRBV7-8 combines with J gene TRBJ2-1; 9 bases line up with TRBD2. Germline CDR1 is SGHVS and CDR2 is FQNEAQ. The ends lost 4 bases at V and 4 bases at J; junction bases unmatched: 5. The CDR3 runs 15 residues. The CDR3: CASSSIAGEYNEQFF. The CDR3 coding sequence is TGTGCCAGCAGCTCGATAGCGGGGGAGTACAATGAGCAGTTCTTC.

The J gene is TRBJ2-7, the V gene TRBV6-5; TRBD1 matches 7 bases. Germline V CDR1 and CDR2: MNHEY, SVGAGI. CDR3 size: 18 residues. J was trimmed by 0 bases and V by 2 bases; bases with no gene match: 13. In DNA, the CDR3 is TGTGCCAGCAGTTACACCACGAAGGGACAGTCGAACTCCTACGAGCAGTACTTC. It specifies CASSYTTKGQSNSYEQYF.

This clonotype came up a few times. The genes are TRBV3-1 and TRBJ1-2; D might be TRBD1 (6 bases). The V and J ends lost 1 base and 4 bases respectively, with 10 bases between them. Germline CDR1 LGHDT, CDR2 YNNKEL (reference sequence). The CDR3 totals 14 residues. The CDR3 loop reads CASSQGGRGYGYTF. The CDR3 nucleotides are TGTGCCAGCAGCCAAGGCGGCAGGGGCTATGGCTACACCTTC. Based on the CDR3 plus reference TRBV3-1 and TRBJ1-2, the full variable domain is DTAVSQTPKYLVTQMGNDKSIKCEQNLGHDTMYWYKQDSKKFLKIMFSYNNKELIINETVPNRFSPKSPDKAHLNLHINSLELGDSAVYFCASSQGGRGYGYTFGSGTRLTVV.

This clonotype turned up a few times. The genes are TRBV13 and TRBJ2-5; tentative D call: TRBD1 (5 bases). The J call could be wrong; TRBJ2-7 is a better fit for the DNA end. The CDR3 extends over 13 amino acids. Germline V gene lookup returns CDR1 PRHDT and CDR2 FYEKMQ (reference sequence). Here the CDR3 reads CASSPPQGHEQYF. CDR3 nucleotides: TGTGCCAGCAGCCCTCCCCAGGGCCACGAGCAGTACTTC.

This clonotype was observed a handful of times. This chain uses TRBV20-1 with TRBJ1-2; TRBD1 agrees at 9 bases. CDR1 and CDR2 (germline): DFQATT, SNEGSKA (reference sequence). The ends lost 6 bases at V and 6 bases at J; junction bases unmatched: 5. The CDR3 runs to 12 residues. For the CDR3, the DNA is TGCAGTGCCCTGGACAGGGGCAATGGCTACACCTTC. It translates to CSALDRGNGYTF.

This clonotype was seen once. The rearrangement joins TRBV6-6 to TRBJ1-1, with D uncertain. The CDR3 runs 11 residues. V lost 8 bases, J lost 6 bases, and 10 bases lay in between. Looked up from germline, CDR1 is MNHNY and CDR2 is SVGAGI (reference sequence). In DNA form, the CDR3 reads TGTGCCAGCTCTCGGGAGCCTGAAGCTTTCTTT. It yields the protein CASSREPEAFF.

J is TRBJ1-4 and V is TRBV5-5; no clear D. Germline loops: CDR1 SGHKS, CDR2 YYEKEE (reference sequence). V was trimmed by 0 bases and J by 2 bases, leaving 8 bases between them. This CDR3 has 15 amino acids. As DNA, the CDR3 is TGTGCCAGCAGCTTGGTAGCTTGGACTAATGAAAAACTGTTTTTT. Translation gives CASSLVAWTNEKLFF.

This clonotype was seen a handful of times. This chain connects TRBV7-8 to TRBJ1-2; TRBD1 matches 7 bases. Germline trimming cut 2 bases from V and 3 bases from J; bases unmatched to any gene: 6. Germline V CDR1 and CDR2: SGHVS, FQNEAQ. The CDR3 extends over 15 amino acids. CDR3 protein: CASSLYLGQDYGYTF. CDR3 sequence (DNA): TGTGCCAGCAGCTTATACCTCGGACAGGACTATGGCTACACCTTC.

The rearrangement uses TRBV15 and TRBJ1-2, with D hard to call. CDR1 is LNHNV and CDR2 is YYDKDF in the germline V gene (reference sequence). The length of the CDR3 is 16 residues. V lost 3 bases and J 0 bases, leaving 14 bases between the germline ends. CDR3 protein: CATSSPAQAANYGYTF. Written as DNA, the CDR3 is TGTGCCACCAGCAGTCCTGCCCAGGCAGCTAACTATGGCTACACCTTC.

This chain joins TRBV29-1 and TRBJ2-3; 7 bases are shared with TRBD1. The CDR3 contains 17 residues. Germline CDR1 reads SQVTM; CDR2 reads ANQGSEA. Unmatched junction bases numbered 13, after V lost 1 base and J lost 3 bases. The CDR3 sequence is CSVEGSPTGDLTDTQYF. The CDR3 DNA follows: TGCAGCGTTGAAGGCTCCCCCACAGGGGATTTGACAGATACGCAGTATTTT.

The rearrangement joins TRBV7-8 to TRBJ2-1, with TRBD2 matching 8 bases. The germline V gene has CDR1 SGHVS and CDR2 FQNEAQ. Losses at the gene ends were 5 bases for V and 4 bases for J; bases not matched to a gene: 16. There are 18 residues in the CDR3. CDR3 nucleotide sequence: TGTGCCAGCAGCCCGATTATGACCCGGGTAGCGGGGTACAATGAGCAGTTCTTC. This sequence encodes CASSPIMTRVAGYNEQFF.

V gene TRBV3-1 combines with J gene TRBJ2-1; no firm D call. The V gene lost 4 bases and the J gene lost 8 bases, with 12 bases spanning the gap. The CDR3 spans 13 residues. From germline, CDR1 is LGHDT and CDR2 YNNKEL (reference sequence). This CDR3 reads CASSPTNRDEQFF. CDR3 coding DNA: TGTGCCAGCAGCCCTACTAATAGGGATGAGCAGTTCTTC.

The V and J genes are TRBV6-2 or TRBV6-3 and TRBJ2-1; maybe TRBD2 (7 bases). CDR3 length: 15 residues. Trimming took 0 bases from V and 8 from J, leaving 14 bases between them. The germline V gene has CDR1 MNHEY and CDR2 SVGEGT. The CDR3 sequence: CASSYSLGGGDEQFF. CDR3 coding DNA: TGTGCCAGCAGTTACTCCTTGGGAGGGGGTGATGAGCAGTTCTTC.

The chain is built from TRBV29-1 and TRBJ2-5; the match to TRBD2 covers 10 bases. There are 15 residues in the CDR3. Per germline, CDR1 SQVTM and CDR2 ANQGSEA. V trimming: 5 bases; J trimming: 11 bases; junction bases outside the gene matches: 17. Here the CDR3 DNA reads TGCAGCGTTCAAGCGGGGCTAGCGGGAGTAGGTGAGCAGTACTTC. Its translation: CSVQAGLAGVGEQYF.

This clonotype was observed a few times. This chain uses TRBV20-1 with TRBJ1-1, with 7 bases that match TRBD1. V trimming: 4 bases; J trimming: 6 bases; junction bases outside the gene matches: 8. The CDR3 is made up of 13 amino acids. Germline loops: CDR1 DFQATT, CDR2 SNEGSKA (reference sequence). The CDR3 coding sequence is TGCAGTGCTATACAGGGGTTATTCTCTGAAGCTTTCTTT. Translated: CSAIQGLFSEAFF.